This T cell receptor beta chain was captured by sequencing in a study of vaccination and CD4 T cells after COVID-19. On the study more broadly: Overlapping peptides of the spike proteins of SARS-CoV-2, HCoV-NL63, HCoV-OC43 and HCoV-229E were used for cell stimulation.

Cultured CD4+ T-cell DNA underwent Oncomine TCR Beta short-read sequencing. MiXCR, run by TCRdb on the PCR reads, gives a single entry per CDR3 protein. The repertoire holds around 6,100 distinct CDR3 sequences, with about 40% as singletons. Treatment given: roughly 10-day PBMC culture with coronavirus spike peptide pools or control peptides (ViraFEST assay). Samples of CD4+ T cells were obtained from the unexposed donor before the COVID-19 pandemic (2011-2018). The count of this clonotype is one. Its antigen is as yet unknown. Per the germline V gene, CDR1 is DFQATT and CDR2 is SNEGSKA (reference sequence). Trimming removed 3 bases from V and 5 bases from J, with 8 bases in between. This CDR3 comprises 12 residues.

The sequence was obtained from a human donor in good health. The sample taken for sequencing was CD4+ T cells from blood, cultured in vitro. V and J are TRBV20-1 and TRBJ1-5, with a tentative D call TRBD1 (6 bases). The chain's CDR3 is CSASPGDQPQHF. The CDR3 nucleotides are TGCAGTGCTAGCCCAGGGGATCAGCCCCAGCATTTT.